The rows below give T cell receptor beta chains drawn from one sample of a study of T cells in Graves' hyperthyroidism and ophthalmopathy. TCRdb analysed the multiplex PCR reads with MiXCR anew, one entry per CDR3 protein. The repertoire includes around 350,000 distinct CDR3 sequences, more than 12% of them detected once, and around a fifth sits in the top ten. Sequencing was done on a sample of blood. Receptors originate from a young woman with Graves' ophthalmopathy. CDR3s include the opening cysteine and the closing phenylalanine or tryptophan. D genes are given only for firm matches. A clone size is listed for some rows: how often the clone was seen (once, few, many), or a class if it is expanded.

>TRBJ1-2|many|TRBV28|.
TGTGCCAGCAGGACTTCCCGGGGCGAGCCTAACTATGGCTACACCTTC
CASRTSRGEPNYGYTF
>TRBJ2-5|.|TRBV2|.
TGTGCCAGCAGTGCAGACGGACAAGAGACCCAGTACTTC
CASSADGQETQYF
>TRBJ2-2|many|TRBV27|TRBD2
TGTGCCAGCAGTGGCGGGACTAGCGGGGGGGGTAGGGAGCTGTTTTTT
CASSGGTSGGGRELFF
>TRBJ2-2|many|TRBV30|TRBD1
TGTGCCTGGAGTTCGACAGGGATAAACACCGGGGAGCTGTTTTTT
CAWSSTGINTGELFF
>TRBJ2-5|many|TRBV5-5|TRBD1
TGTGCCAGCAACCCCCGGACAGGAATGGAGACCCAGTACTTC
CASNPRTGMETQYF
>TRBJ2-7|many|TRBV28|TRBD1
TGTGCCAGCAGTCCTACCCGGACAGGCTACTCCTACGAGCAGTACTTC
CASSPTRTGYSYEQYF
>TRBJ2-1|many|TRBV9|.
TGTGCCAGCAGCGTAGGCCCTAGCCCCCATGAGCAGTTCTTC
CASSVGPSPHEQFF
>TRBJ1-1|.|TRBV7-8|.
TGTGCCAGCAGCTTTGGGAGGGCCCAGAACACTGAAGCTTTCTTT
CASSFGRAQNTEAFF
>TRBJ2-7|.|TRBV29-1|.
TGCAGCGGGGGGCGAGGGAGCGGCGAGCAGCACTTC
CSGGRGSGEQHF
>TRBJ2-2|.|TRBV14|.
TGTGCCAGCGGTCCACGTGACACCGGGGAGCTGTTTTTT
CASGPRDTGELFF
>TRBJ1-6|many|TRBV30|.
TGTGCCTGGAGTTCGTTTGGAGGGAAGGGGGATTCACCCCTCCACTTT
CAWSSFGGKGDSPLHF
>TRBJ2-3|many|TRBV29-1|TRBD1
TGCAGCGCCCAGACAGGGGGAAGGGATACGCAGTATTTT
CSAQTGGRDTQYF
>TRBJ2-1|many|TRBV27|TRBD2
TGTGCCAGCACTTCAGGACTAGCGAATGAGCAGTTCTTC
CASTSGLANEQFF
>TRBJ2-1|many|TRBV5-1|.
TGCGCCAGCAGTGCGGATTACAATGAGCAGTTCTTC
CASSADYNEQFF
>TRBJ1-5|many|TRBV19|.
TGTGCCAGTAACCGGGACTATAATAGCAATCAGCCCCAGCATTTT
CASNRDYNSNQPQHF
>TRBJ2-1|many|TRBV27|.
TGTGCCAGCAGTTTATCGCCCAGGGGAGGGATAAGTGAGCAGTTCTTC
CASSLSPRGGISEQFF
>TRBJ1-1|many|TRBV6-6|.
TGTGCCAGCAGTTACCACAATTACCCCGGACAAAACACTGAAGCTTTCTTT
CASSYHNYPGQNTEAFF
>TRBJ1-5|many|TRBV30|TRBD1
TGTGCCTGGATTGGGACAGGGCTTCAGCCCCAGCATTTT
CAWIGTGLQPQHF
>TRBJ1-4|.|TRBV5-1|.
TGCGCCAGCAGGCTTGGGCAAATCGAAGCTGAAAAACTGTTTTTT
CASRLGQIEAEKLFF
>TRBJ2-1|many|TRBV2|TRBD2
TGTGCCAGCAAGGGACTAGCGGGGGTCTACAATGAGCAGTTCTTC
CASKGLAGVYNEQFF
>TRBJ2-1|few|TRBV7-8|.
TGTGCCAGCAGCGCACGCCCTCCAGGGGTTAGGGATGAGCAGTTCTTC
CASSARPPGVRDEQFF
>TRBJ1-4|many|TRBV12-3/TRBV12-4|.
TGTGCCAGCAGCTACAGAGCAGGGATGGAAAAACTGTTTTTT
CASSYRAGMEKLFF
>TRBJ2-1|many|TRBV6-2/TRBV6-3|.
TGTGCCAGCAGTTACTCGAACGGGGGGCAGTTCTTC
CASSYSNGGQFF
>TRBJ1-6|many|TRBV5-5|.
TGTGCCAGCAGCTTGATCCAGGACTATAATTCACCCCTCCACTTT
CASSLIQDYNSPLHF
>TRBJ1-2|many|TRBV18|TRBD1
TGTGCCAGCTCACAGGGGACAGGAAGCGGCTACACCTTC
CASSQGTGSGYTF
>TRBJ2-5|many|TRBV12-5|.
TGTGCTAGTGGTTTGGACGGGATTCTTTCCCAGTACTTC
CASGLDGILSQYF
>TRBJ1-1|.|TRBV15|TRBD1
TGTGCCATCAGCGACGAGATAATAACAAGGGGGCCAGCTTTCTTT
CAISDEIITRGPAFF
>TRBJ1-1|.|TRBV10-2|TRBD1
TGCGCCAGCAATTCGGACAGGGTTTTCACTGAAGCTTTCTTT
CASNSDRVFTEAFF
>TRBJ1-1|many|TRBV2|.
TGTGCCAGCAGAGGAAAGGTGGCTTTCTTT
CASRGKVAFF